Detailed here is one TCR beta chain. Its antigen is unidentified. Sequencing used immunoSEQ multiplex PCR; TCRdb keeps in-frame clones, though not all of them. The table has fewer than 200,000 clones, more than 80% seen once; the top ten hold around 3%. Germline V gene data show CDR1 as MNHEY and CDR2 as SMNVEV (reference sequence). The CDR3 totals 17 residues. V lost 1 base, J lost 4 bases, and 19 bases lay in between. These data come from a study of cytomegalovirus exposure and HLA in healthy donors. Study in general: The approximately 120 validation repertoires, a later analysis reported, used the same platform as the 600 to 700 first-cohort repertoires. Points from the study as a whole: Investigators reported 150 to 200 TCR beta chains as tied to cytomegalovirus. Three chains linked to CMV were shown in vitro to be specific for CMV antigens. According to a later analysis, TCR clusters from the first cohort tended to co-occur in the 120 or so validation repertoires.

This chain joins TRBV27 and TRBJ1-2; D possibly corresponds to TRBD1 (5 bases). Sequencing used PBMCs. The sequence was collected from a woman in her late teens or twenties in good health and CMV-seropositive. The CDR3 loop reads CASSLLSGPGRGYGYTF. DNA of the CDR3: TGTGCCAGCAGTTTATTGTCGGGGCCAGGGCGGGGCTATGGCTACACCTTC.